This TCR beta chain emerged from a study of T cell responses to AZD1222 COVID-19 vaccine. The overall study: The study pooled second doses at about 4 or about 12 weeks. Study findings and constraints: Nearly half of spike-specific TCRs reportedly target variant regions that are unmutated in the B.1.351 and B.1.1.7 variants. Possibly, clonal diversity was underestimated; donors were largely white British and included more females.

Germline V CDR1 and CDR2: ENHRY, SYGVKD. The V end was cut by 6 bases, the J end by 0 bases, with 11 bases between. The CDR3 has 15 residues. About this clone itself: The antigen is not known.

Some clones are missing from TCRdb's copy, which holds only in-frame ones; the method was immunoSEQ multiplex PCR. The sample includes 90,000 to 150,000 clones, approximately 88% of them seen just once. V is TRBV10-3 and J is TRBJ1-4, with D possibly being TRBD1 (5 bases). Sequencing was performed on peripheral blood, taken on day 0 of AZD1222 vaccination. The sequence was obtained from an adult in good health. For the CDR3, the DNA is TGTGCCATCAGCGGGACGAGTGCAACTAATGAAAAACTGTTTTTT. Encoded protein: CAISGTSATNEKLFF.